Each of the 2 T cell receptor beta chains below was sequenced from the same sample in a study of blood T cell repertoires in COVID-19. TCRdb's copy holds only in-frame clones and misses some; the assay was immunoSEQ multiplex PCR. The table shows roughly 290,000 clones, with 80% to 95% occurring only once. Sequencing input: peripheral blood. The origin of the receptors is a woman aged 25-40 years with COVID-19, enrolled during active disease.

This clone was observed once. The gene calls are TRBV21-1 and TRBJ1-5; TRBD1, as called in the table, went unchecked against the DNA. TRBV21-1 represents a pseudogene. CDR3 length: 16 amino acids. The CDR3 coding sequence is TGTGCCAGCAGCACCTATCCGGACAGGGCAAATCAGCCCCAGCATTTT. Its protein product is CASSTYPDRANQPQHF.

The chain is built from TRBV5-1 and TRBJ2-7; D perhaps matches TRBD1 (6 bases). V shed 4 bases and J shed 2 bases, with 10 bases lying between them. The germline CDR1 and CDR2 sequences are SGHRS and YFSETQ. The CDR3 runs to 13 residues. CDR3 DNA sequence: TGCGCCAGCAGCCAGGGGCCCGCCTACGAGCAGTACTTC. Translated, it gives CASSQGPAYEQYF.